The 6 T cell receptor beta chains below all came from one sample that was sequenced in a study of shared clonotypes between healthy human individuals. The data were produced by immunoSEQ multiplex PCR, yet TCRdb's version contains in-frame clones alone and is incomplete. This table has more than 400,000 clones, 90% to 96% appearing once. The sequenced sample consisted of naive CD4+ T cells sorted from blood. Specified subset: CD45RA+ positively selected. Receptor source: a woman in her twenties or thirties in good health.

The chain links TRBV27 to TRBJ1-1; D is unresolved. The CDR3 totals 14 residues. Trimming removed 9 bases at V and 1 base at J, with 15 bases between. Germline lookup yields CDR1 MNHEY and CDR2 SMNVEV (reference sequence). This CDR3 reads CASKGLQRNTEAFF. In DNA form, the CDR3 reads TGTGCCAGTAAGGGTTTACAGAGGAACACTGAAGCTTTCTTT.

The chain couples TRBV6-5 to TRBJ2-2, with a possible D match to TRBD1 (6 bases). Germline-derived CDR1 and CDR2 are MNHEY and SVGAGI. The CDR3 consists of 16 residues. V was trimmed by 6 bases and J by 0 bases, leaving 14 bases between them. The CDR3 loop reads CASRYTGNSNTGELFF. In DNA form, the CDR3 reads TGTGCCAGCAGATACACAGGGAACTCGAACACCGGGGAGCTGTTTTTT.

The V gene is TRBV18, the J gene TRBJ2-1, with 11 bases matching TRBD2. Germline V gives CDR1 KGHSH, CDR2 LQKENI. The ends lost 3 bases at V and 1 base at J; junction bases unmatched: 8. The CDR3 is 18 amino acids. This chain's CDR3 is CASSPARIAGGSYNEQFF. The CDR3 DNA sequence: TGTGCCAGCTCACCGGCCCGAATAGCGGGAGGGTCCTACAATGAGCAGTTCTTC. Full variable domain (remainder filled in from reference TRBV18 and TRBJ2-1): NAGVMQNPRHLVRRRGQEARLRCSPMKGHSHVYWYRQLPEEGLKFMVYLQKENIIDESGMPKERFSAEFPKEGPSILRIQQVVRGDSAAYFCASSPARIAGGSYNEQFFGPGTRLTVL.

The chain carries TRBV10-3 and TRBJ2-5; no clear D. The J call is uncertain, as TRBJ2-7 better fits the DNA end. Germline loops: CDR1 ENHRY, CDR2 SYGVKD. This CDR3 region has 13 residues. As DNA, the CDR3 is TGTGCCATCAGTGACTTCGGTATCGACGAGCAGTACTTC. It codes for CAISDFGIDEQYF.

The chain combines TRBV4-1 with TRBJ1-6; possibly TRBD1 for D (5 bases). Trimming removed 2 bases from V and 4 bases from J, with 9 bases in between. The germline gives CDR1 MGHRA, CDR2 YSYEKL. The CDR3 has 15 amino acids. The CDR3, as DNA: TGCGCCAGCAGCCAATTCGGGACGTATAATTCACCCCTCCACTTT. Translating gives CASSQFGTYNSPLHF.

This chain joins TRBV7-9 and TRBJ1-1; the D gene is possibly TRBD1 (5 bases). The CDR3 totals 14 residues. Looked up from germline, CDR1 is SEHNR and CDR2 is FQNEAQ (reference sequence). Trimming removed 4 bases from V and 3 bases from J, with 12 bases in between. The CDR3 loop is CASSSRTGDTEAFF. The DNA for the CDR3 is TGTGCCAGCAGCTCGCGTACGGGGGACACTGAAGCTTTCTTT. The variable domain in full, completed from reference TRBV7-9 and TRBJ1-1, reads DTGVSQNPRHKITKRGQNVTFRCDPISEHNRLYWYRQTLGQGPEFLTYFQNEAQLEKSRLLSDRFSAERPKGSFSTLEIQRTEQGDSAMYLCASSSRTGDTEAFFGQGTRLTVV.